A single sample gave rise to the 8 T cell receptor beta chains below, sequenced in a study of blood T cell repertoires in COVID-19. Here immunoSEQ multiplex PCR was the method, and the copy in TCRdb shows in-frame clones only, minus some. The repertoire holds about 480,000 clones, approximately 90% seen once, with 1.8% in the top ten. The sequencing input was PBMCs or T cells enriched from blood (not recorded which). The receptors stem from a woman aged 40 to 55 who had recovered from COVID-19.

The rearrangement joins TRBV7-6 to TRBJ2-1; D is possibly TRBD2 (6 bases). The germline V gene encodes CDR1 SGHVS and CDR2 FNYEAQ. The CDR3 has 17 residues. The V end was cut by 2 bases, the J end by 1 base, with 15 bases between. CDR3 sequence (DNA): TGTGCCAGCAGCTTATGGGTAGCGGAGGGGTCCTACAATGAGCAGTTCTTC. Encoded protein: CASSLWVAEGSYNEQFF. The variable domain in full, with the rest retrieved from reference TRBV7-6 and TRBJ2-1, is GAGVSQSPRYKVTKRGQDVALRCDPISGHVSLYWYRQALGQGPEFLTYFNYEAQQDKSGLPNDRFSAERPEGSISTLTIQRTEQRDSAMYRCASSLWVAEGSYNEQFFGPGTRLTVL.

The CDR3 sequence: CASSSGPANTGELFF. CDR3 nucleotides: TGTGCCAGCAGTAGCGGGCCCGCGAACACCGGGGAGCTGTTTTTT. The chain uses TRBV6-5 and TRBJ2-2; possibly TRBD2 for D (6 bases). V was trimmed by 5 bases and J by 0 bases, leaving 10 bases between them. Germline values: CDR1 MNHEY, CDR2 SVGAGI. This CDR3 comprises 15 residues.

The chain combines TRBV14 with TRBJ1-1; 7 nucleotides line up with TRBD1. This CDR3 is built from 16 residues. Trimming removed 0 bases from V and 5 bases from J; junction bases left unmatched: 9. Per the germline V gene, CDR1 is SGHDN and CDR2 is FVKESK. The CDR3 nucleotides are TGTGCCAGCAGCCAAGATGGAGAGGGGGCGAAGACTGAAGCTTTCTTT. Its protein is CASSQDGEGAKTEAFF.

The chain has TRBV14 and TRBJ2-2, with 8 bases matching TRBD1. Germline V CDR1 and CDR2: SGHDN, FVKESK. The CDR3 spans 14 residues. Trimming at V came to 1 base and at J to 13 bases, leaving 8 bases not matched to a gene. This CDR3 reads CASSQVRGTGRLFF. Here the CDR3 DNA reads TGTGCCAGCAGCCAAGTGAGAGGGACAGGTCGGCTGTTTTTT.

This rearrangement joins TRBV6-5 to TRBJ2-7; 10 bases map to TRBD1. Per the germline V gene, CDR1 is MNHEY and CDR2 is SVGAGI. The ends lost 1 base at V and 1 base at J; junction bases unmatched: 4. The CDR3 spans 16 residues. In DNA, the CDR3 is TGTGCCAGCAGTTACTACGGACAGGGGGTTTCCTACGAGCAGTACTTC. It specifies CASSYYGQGVSYEQYF.

The rearrangement links TRBV14 to TRBJ1-1; unclear D gene. This CDR3 contains 14 residues. Germline V gene sequence: CDR1 SGHDN, CDR2 FVKESK. Trimming removed 1 base at V and 2 bases at J, with 8 bases between. CDR3: CASSQAGFNTEAFF. In DNA, the CDR3 is TGTGCCAGCAGCCAAGCGGGGTTCAACACTGAAGCTTTCTTT. The whole variable domain, filled in from reference TRBV14 and TRBJ1-1, reads EAGVTQFPSHSVIEKGQTVTLRCDPISGHDNLYWYRRVMGKEIKFLLHFVKESKQDESGMPNNRFLAERTGGTYSTLKVQPAELEDSGVYFCASSQAGFNTEAFFGQGTRLTVV.

The gene calls are TRBV27 and TRBJ1-5, with TRBD1 as a possible D gene (6 bases). The V end was cut by 6 bases, the J end by 0 bases, with 12 bases between. CDR1 MNHEY and CDR2 SMNVEV come from the germline V gene (reference sequence). The CDR3 has 15 amino acids. CDR3 sequence: CASRPGTNSNQPQHF. CDR3 coding DNA: TGTGCCAGCAGACCCGGGACAAATAGCAATCAGCCCCAGCATTTT.

The chain joins TRBV11-2 to TRBJ2-1; D gene ambiguous. The CDR3 sequence is 12 residues long. V shed 5 bases and J shed 3 bases, with 5 bases lying between them. The germline CDR1 and CDR2 sequences are SGHAT and FQNNGV. CDR3 bases: TGTGCCAGCAGCCTAAACTACAATGAGCAGTTCTTC. It encodes CASSLNYNEQFF. Using reference TRBV11-2 and TRBJ2-1 for the parts outside the CDR3, the full variable domain is EAGVAQSPRYKIIEKRQSVAFWCNPISGHATLYWYQQILGQGPKLLIQFQNNGVVDDSQLPKDRFSAERLKGVDSTLKIQPAKLEDSAVYLCASSLNYNEQFFGPGTRLTVL.